This T cell receptor beta chain is drawn from a study of T cell responses to AZD1222 COVID-19 vaccine. Study in general: Both about-4-week and about-12-week second-dose recipients were combined.

Overall study findings and caveats: Regions left unmutated in variants are reportedly the target of nearly half of spike-specific TCRs. Spike-spanning, vaccine-associated CD4 TCRs were dominant at 160-218 and 743-854.

This CDR3 has 15 amino acids. Germline-derived CDR1 and CDR2 are SGHTA and FQGNSA. Trimming removed 5 bases from V and 3 bases from J, with 17 bases in between. With respect to this clone: Its antigen is not identified.

Data came from immunoSEQ multiplex PCR; TCRdb stores just in-frame clones and leaves some out. The sample carries about 97,000 clones, more than 70% recorded once. The chain has TRBV7-2 and TRBJ2-7; possibly TRBD1 or TRBD2 for D (5 bases each). The source of this sequence is an adult in good health. Sequencing used peripheral blood, obtained on day 0 of AZD1222 vaccination. The CDR3 here is CASSEPGRQHYEQYF. The CDR3 DNA reads TGTGCCAGCAGCGAGCCGGGACGGCAGCACTACGAGCAGTACTTC.